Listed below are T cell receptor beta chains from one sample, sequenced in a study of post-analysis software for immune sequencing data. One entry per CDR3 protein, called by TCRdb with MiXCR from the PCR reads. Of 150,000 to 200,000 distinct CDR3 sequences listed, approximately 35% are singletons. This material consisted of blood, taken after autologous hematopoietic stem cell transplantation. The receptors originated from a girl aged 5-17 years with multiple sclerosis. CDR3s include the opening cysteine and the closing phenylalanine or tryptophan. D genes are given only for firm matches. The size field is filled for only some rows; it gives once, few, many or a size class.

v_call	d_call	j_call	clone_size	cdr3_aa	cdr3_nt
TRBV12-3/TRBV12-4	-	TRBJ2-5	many	CASSPPSQETQYF	TGTGCCAGCAGCCCCCCCAGCCAAGAGACCCAGTACTTC
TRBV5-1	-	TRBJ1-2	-	CASSLMDTTNCGYTF	TGCGCCAGCAGCTTGATGGACACCACTAACTGTGGCTACACCTTC
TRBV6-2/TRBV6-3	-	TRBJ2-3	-	CASRNDAGSTDTQYF	TGTGCCAGCCGAAACGACGCGGGATCCACAGATACGCAGTATTTT
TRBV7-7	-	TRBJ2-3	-	CASSRLDRPDTQYF	TGTGCTAGCAGCCGCTTAGACCGGCCAGATACGCAGTATTTT
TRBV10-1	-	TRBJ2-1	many	CASSESRRGYNEQFF	TGCGCCAGCAGTGAGAGTAGAAGGGGCTACAATGAGCAGTTCTTC
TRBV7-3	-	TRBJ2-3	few	CASSLGLTLGDTQYF	TGTGCCAGCAGCTTGGGACTGACCCTAGGAGATACGCAGTATTTT
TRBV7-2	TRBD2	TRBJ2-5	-	CASSLKLAGGPDEETQYF	TGTGCCAGCAGCTTAAAGCTAGCGGGAGGGCCGGACGAAGAGACCCAGTACTTC
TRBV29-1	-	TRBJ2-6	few	CSATGDSSSGANVLTF	TGCAGCGCTACGGGGGACAGTAGCTCTGGGGCCAACGTCCTGACTTTC
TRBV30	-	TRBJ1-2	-	CAWSVKTGFGYTF	TGTGCCTGGAGTGTTAAAACAGGGTTCGGCTACACCTTC
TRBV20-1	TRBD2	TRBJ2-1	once	CSAWGGEPGSYNEQFF	TGCAGTGCCTGGGGGGGGGAGCCGGGCTCCTACAATGAGCAGTTCTTC
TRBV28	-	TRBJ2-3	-	CATLAVSTDTQYF	TGTGCCACCTTAGCGGTGAGCACAGATACGCAGTATTTT
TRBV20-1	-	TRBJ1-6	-	CSARMGAGLKNSPLHF	TGCAGTGCTAGAATGGGAGCCGGACTTAAAAATTCACCCCTCCACTTT
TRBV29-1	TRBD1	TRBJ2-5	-	CSVNRGLGTQYF	TGCAGCGTAAACAGGGGGCTGGGGACCCAGTACTTC
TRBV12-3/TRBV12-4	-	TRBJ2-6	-	CASSFGPSGANVLTF	TGTGCCAGCAGTTTTGGACCGTCTGGGGCCAACGTCCTGACTTTC
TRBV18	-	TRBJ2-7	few	CASSRGTRQPYEQYF	TGTGCCAGCTCACGAGGGACAAGACAACCCTACGAGCAGTACTTC
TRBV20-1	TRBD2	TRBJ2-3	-	CSATGLAGGTDTQYF	TGCAGTGCTACCGGACTAGCGGGAGGCACAGATACGCAGTATTTT
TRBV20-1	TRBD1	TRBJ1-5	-	CSARVGAGGSQPQHF	TGCAGTGCTAGAGTCGGGGCAGGGGGGAGTCAGCCCCAGCATTTT
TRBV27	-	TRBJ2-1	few	CASSLRAYNEQFF	TGTGCCAGCAGTCTAAGGGCTTACAATGAGCAGTTCTTC
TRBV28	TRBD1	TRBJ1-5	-	CASRSGTGVRHQPQHF	TGTGCCAGCAGGTCCGGGACAGGGGTGCGTCATCAGCCCCAGCATTTT
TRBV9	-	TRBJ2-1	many	CASSVESSDAYNEQFF	TGTGCCAGCAGCGTAGAAAGTAGCGATGCCTACAATGAGCAGTTCTTC